The sequence of this T cell receptor (beta chain) was determined in a study of OX40 agonist ivuxolimab in advanced cancers. Study-level points and caveats: Nonresponders included some who also had low normalized T-cell clonal expansion. Partial responders treated at 0.1-3.0 mg/kg exhibited clonal expansion among the lowest measured.

TCRdb's table, derived via immunoSEQ multiplex PCR, lists solely in-frame clones and lacks some. The sample gives approximately 82,000 clones, 80% to 90% of which show up once; around 25% is in the top ten. Germline assignment: CDR1 MNHNY and CDR2 SVGAGI (reference sequence). The CDR3 runs 14 residues. Trimming stripped 7 bases from V and 6 bases from J, with 19 bases between. About this clone: Its antigen is undetermined.

The chain couples TRBV6-6 to TRBJ2-7; D gene uncertain. Material: CD4+ or CD8+ T cells sorted from blood, obtained in a trial of the OX40 agonist ivuxolimab. The clonotype was recovered from an adult with an advanced solid tumor such as melanoma, head and neck, liver or kidney cancer. The CDR3 nucleotides are TGTGCCAGCACCAGACCATCACCGGCAGGCGAGCAGTACTTC. Translated: CASTRPSPAGEQYF.